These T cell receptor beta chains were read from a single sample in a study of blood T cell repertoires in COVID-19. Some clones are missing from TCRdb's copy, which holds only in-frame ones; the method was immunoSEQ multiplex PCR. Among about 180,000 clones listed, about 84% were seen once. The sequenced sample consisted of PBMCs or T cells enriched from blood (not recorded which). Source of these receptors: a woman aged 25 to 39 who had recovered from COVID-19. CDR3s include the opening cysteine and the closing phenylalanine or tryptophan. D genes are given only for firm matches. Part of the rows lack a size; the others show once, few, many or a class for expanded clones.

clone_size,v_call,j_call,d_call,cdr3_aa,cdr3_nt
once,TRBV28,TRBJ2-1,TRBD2,CASRSASGSSYNEQFF,TGTGCCAGCAGATCCGCTAGCGGGAGCTCCTACAATGAGCAGTTCTTC
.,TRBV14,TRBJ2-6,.,CASSQGAGANVLTF,TGTGCCAGCAGCCAAGGGGCCGGGGCCAACGTCCTGACTTTC
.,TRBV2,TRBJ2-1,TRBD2,CASSVGGTSYNEQFF,TGTGCCAGCAGTGTTGGTGGGACTAGCTACAATGAGCAGTTCTTC
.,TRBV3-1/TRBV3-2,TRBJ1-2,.,CASSPGGENYGYTF,TGTGCCAGCAGCCCGGGGGGGGAAAACTATGGCTACACCTTC
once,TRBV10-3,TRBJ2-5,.,CAISSTTGDLGETQYF,TGTGCCATCAGTTCCACAACGGGGGATTTAGGAGAGACCCAGTACTTC
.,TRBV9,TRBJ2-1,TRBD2,CASSGHSGRASYNEQFF,TGTGCCAGCAGCGGACATAGCGGGAGGGCCAGTTACAATGAGCAGTTCTTC
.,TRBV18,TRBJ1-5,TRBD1,CASSPSGTEFNQPQHF,TGTGCCAGCTCACCCTCCGGGACAGAGTTCAATCAGCCCCAGCATTTT
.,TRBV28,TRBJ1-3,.,CASSPYDFSGNTIYF,TGTGCCAGCAGTCCCTATGACTTCTCTGGAAACACCATATATTTT
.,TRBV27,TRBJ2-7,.,CASSLSGVSSYEQYF,TGTGCCAGCAGTTTATCAGGAGTAAGCTCCTACGAGCAGTACTTC
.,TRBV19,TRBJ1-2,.,CASSIAPRIETYGYTF,TGTGCCAGTAGTATAGCCCCCAGAATTGAAACCTATGGCTACACCTTC
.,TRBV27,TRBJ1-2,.,CASIDRSHGYTF,TGTGCCAGCATCGACAGGAGCCATGGCTACACCTTC
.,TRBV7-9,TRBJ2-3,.,CASSLNLATDTQYF,TGTGCCAGCAGCTTAAATCTAGCCACAGATACGCAGTATTTT
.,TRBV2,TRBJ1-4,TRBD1,CASVVDSTGINEKLFF,TGTGCCAGCGTGGTCGACTCGACAGGGATTAATGAAAAACTGTTTTTT
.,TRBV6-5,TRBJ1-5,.,CASSYDSRAQPQHF,TGTGCCAGCAGTTACGACTCGAGGGCTCAGCCCCAGCATTTT
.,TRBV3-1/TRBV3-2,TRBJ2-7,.,CASSQGSDLGARQYF,TGTGCCAGCAGCCAAGGTTCAGACCTGGGAGCGAGGCAGTACTTC
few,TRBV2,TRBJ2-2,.,CASSEARGRGLFF,TGTGCCAGCAGTGAAGCAAGGGGGCGGGGGCTGTTTTTT
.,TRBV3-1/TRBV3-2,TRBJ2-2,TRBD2,CASSRGLAGGPNTGELFF,TGTGCCAGCAGCCGGGGACTAGCGGGAGGGCCCAACACCGGGGAGCTGTTTTTT
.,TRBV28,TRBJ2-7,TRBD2,CASRTSGSRYEQYF,TGTGCCAGCAGAACTAGCGGGAGTCGATACGAGCAGTACTTC
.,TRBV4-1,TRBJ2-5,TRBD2,CASSQGLAEWSETQYF,TGCGCCAGCAGCCAGGGACTAGCGGAATGGTCAGAGACCCAGTACTTC
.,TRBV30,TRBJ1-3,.,CAWSATAFSGNTIYF,TGTGCCTGGAGCGCGACAGCGTTCTCTGGAAACACCATATATTTT
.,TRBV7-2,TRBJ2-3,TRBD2,CASSLAFGSGTNTQYF,TGTGCCAGCAGCTTAGCGTTCGGTAGCGGGACGAATACGCAGTATTTT
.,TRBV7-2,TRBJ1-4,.,CASSLEGRGLEKLFF,TGTGCCAGCAGCTTAGAAGGCAGGGGCCTTGAAAAACTGTTTTTT
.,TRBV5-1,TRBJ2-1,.,CASSLALGGSYNEQFF,TGCGCCAGCAGCTTAGCGTTGGGGGGCTCCTACAATGAGCAGTTCTTC
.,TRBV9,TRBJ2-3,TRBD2,CASSVASGSNTQYF,TGTGCCAGCAGCGTGGCTAGCGGTTCAAATACGCAGTATTTT
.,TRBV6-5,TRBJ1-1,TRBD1,CASSSGRGTAHTEAFF,TGTGCCAGCAGTTCCGGACGGGGGACAGCCCACACTGAAGCTTTCTTT
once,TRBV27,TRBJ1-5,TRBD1,CASGFRGSNQPQHF,TGTGCCAGCGGGTTCAGGGGGAGCAATCAGCCCCAGCATTTT
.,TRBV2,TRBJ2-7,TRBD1,CASRGTGWPSYEQYF,TGTGCCAGCAGGGGGACAGGTTGGCCTTCCTACGAGCAGTACTTC
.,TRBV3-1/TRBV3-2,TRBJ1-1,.,CASSQDDGGLDTEAFF,TGTGCCAGCAGCCAAGACGACGGCGGATTGGACACTGAAGCTTTCTTT
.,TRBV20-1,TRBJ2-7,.,CSASGSRVYEQYF,TGCAGTGCTAGTGGGTCACGGGTCTACGAGCAGTACTTC
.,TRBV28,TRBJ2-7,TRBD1,CASSYRGQGPEQYF,TGTGCCAGCAGTTATAGGGGACAGGGACCCGAGCAGTACTTC
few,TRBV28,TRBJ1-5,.,CASSLFSSDQPQHF,TGTGCCAGCAGTTTGTTCAGTTCTGATCAGCCCCAGCATTTT
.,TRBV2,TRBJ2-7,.,CASTEGAYEQYF,TGTGCCAGCACGGAGGGGGCGTACGAGCAGTACTTC
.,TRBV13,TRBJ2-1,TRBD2,CASSPGTSGSDEQFF,TGTGCCAGCAGTCCCGGGACTAGCGGGAGCGATGAGCAGTTCTTC
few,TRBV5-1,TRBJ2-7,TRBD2,CASSLALAGVNEQYF,TGCGCCAGCAGCTTGGCTCTAGCGGGAGTGAACGAGCAGTACTTC
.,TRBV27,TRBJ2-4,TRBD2,CASTRDSGSAKNIQYF,TGTGCCAGCACAAGGGATAGCGGGAGTGCCAAAAACATTCAGTACTTC
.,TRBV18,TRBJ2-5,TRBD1,CASSPGTGGRETQYF,TGTGCCAGCTCACCAGGGACAGGGGGCAGGGAGACCCAGTACTTC
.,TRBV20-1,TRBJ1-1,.,CSAYQGTEAFF,TGCAGTGCCTATCAGGGCACTGAAGCTTTCTTT
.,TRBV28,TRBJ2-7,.,CASSSPRVQQYF,TGTGCCAGCAGTTCCCCCCGAGTCCAGCAGTACTTC
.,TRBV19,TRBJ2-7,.,CARGWGPLYEQYF,TGTGCCAGGGGGTGGGGGCCCCTGTACGAGCAGTACTTC